The 8 T cell receptor beta chains reported below all come from one sample, sequenced in a study of Ad26.COV2.S vaccination and SARS-CoV-2 variants. Measured with immunoSEQ multiplex PCR; TCRdb has only the in-frame clones, and not every one. The table shows around 450,000 clones, with roughly 90% occurring only once. The treatment is: roughly 18 received Ad26.COV2.S at low or high dose, single or two shots; about 5 received placebo; per-sample allocation not given. The samples were gathered on day 63 after the first injection of vaccine or placebo. This specimen consisted of peripheral blood, obtained in a trial of Ad26.COV2.S vaccine versus placebo. The receptors stem from a person between 18 and 65 years old who received the Ad26.COV2.S COVID-19 vaccine or a placebo.

V and J are TRBV5-5 and TRBJ2-7; 7 nucleotides match TRBD1. The germline V gene has CDR1 SGHKS and CDR2 YYEKEE (reference sequence). V shed 3 bases, J shed 1 base, and the junction held 1 base outside the gene matches. This CDR3 region has 13 residues. The CDR3: CASSSGQSYEQYF. CDR3 nucleotides: TGTGCCAGCAGCTCGGGACAGTCCTACGAGCAGTACTTC.

The chain recombines TRBV7-3 with TRBJ2-3, with TRBD2 matching over 13 bases. The ends lost 5 bases at V and 4 bases at J; junction bases unmatched: 12. The CDR3 spans 18 residues. Germline CDR1 and CDR2: SGHTA and FQGTGA. This CDR3 reads CASSPERRTSGRPDTQYF. The CDR3 coding sequence is TGTGCCAGCAGCCCCGAGCGCCGGACTAGCGGGAGACCAGATACGCAGTATTTT.

The V gene is TRBV27, the J gene TRBJ1-5; TRBD1 might be the D (6 bases). V gave up 9 bases and J gave up 7 bases, with 19 bases separating them. This CDR3 contains 14 residues. Germline CDR1 and CDR2: MNHEY and SMNVEV (reference sequence). The CDR3, as DNA: TGTGCCAGTGGAGCACAGGGTTTGAACCAGCCCCAGCATTTT. It is translated as CASGAQGLNQPQHF.

The V gene is TRBV5-5, the J gene TRBJ2-1; D may correspond to TRBD1 or TRBD2 (5 bases each). Trimming removed 4 bases at V and 1 base at J, with 21 bases between. Germline V lookup: CDR1 SGHKS, CDR2 YYEKEE (reference sequence). The CDR3 has 18 residues. In DNA form, the CDR3 reads TGTGCCAGCAGCCCCGTGGGGAGCGAAAAGGGGTCCTACAATGAGCAGTTCTTC. Protein product: CASSPVGSEKGSYNEQFF.

The chain combines TRBV28 with TRBJ2-7; tentative D call: TRBD2 (6 bases). This CDR3 is built from 13 residues. CDR1 and CDR2 (germline): MDHEN, SYDVKM. V was cut by 8 bases and J by 2 bases, with 13 bases left in between. DNA for the CDR3: TGTGCCAGCTCCAGGGAGGTCCCCTACGAGCAGTACTTC. Translation gives CASSREVPYEQYF. The variable domain in full, completed from reference TRBV28 and TRBJ2-7, reads DVKVTQSSRYLVKRTGEKVFLECVQDMDHENMFWYRQDPGLGLRLIYFSYDVKMKEKGDIPEGYSVSREKKERFSLILESASTNQTSMYLCASSREVPYEQYFGPGTRLTVT.

The gene calls are TRBV29-1 and TRBJ2-1; weak D call: TRBD2 (5 bases). This CDR3 contains 14 residues. Germline V gene data show CDR1 as SQVTM and CDR2 as ANQGSEA. V was trimmed by 7 bases and J by 4 bases, leaving 17 bases between them. CDR3 residues: CSGVSGRNYNEQFF. The DNA of the CDR3 is TGCAGCGGTGTAAGCGGCAGAAATTACAATGAGCAGTTCTTC.

This chain uses TRBV2 with TRBJ2-5; D is undetermined. The CDR3 contains 11 residues. Trimming left V 3 bases short and J 5 bases short, with 4 bases between. The V gene's germline CDR1 is SNHLY and CDR2 FYNNEI. Written as DNA, the CDR3 is TGTGCCAGCAGTGAGGTTGAGACCCAGTACTTC. The encoded protein is CASSEVETQYF.

V gene TRBV7-2 combines with J gene TRBJ2-5; perhaps TRBD2 as D (6 bases). Germline V lookup: CDR1 SGHTA, CDR2 FQGNSA. The V gene lost 5 bases and the J gene lost 5 bases, with 15 bases spanning the gap. The CDR3 contains 14 residues. CDR3 sequence reads: CASSPNGGSETQYF. The CDR3 nucleotides read TGTGCCAGCAGCCCGAACGGGGGATCGGAGACCCAGTACTTC.